Listed here are 13 T cell receptor beta chains from one sample, sequenced in a study of blood T cell repertoires in COVID-19. Profiled with immunoSEQ multiplex PCR; TCRdb holds only in-frame clones, not every one. Of around 300,000 clones listed, approximately 83% were seen once; the top ten hold approximately 9%. Input material: peripheral blood. These receptors originate from a woman aged 50 to 65 who had recovered from COVID-19.

This chain links TRBV6-1 with TRBJ1-3; 8 positions match TRBD1. Germline values: CDR1 MNHNS, CDR2 SASEGT. Trimming cost V 2 bases and J 4 bases; bases outside gene matches: 4. This CDR3 region has 15 residues. This CDR3 reads CASSEYDRGGNTIYF. In nucleotides, the CDR3 is TGTGCCAGCAGTGAATACGACAGGGGAGGAAACACCATATATTTT.

CDR3: CASSLGQGLTRVTNEKLFF. In nucleotides, the CDR3 is TGTGCCAGCAGCTTGGGACAGGGGTTAACGAGGGTAACTAATGAAAAACTGTTTTTT. The chain has TRBV7-8 and TRBJ1-4; 10 bases align to TRBD1. CDR1 is SGHVS and CDR2 is FQNEAQ in the germline V gene. With 3 bases clipped from V and 1 base from J, the junction kept 11 bases outside the gene matches. There are 19 residues in the CDR3.

The V gene is TRBV4-3, the J gene TRBJ2-1; TRBD2 matches at 7 bases. CDR1 is LGHNA, CDR2 YSLEER, per germline. The CDR3 is made up of 13 amino acids. Trimming cost V 4 bases and J 10 bases; bases outside gene matches: 7. The CDR3 loop is CASSPWGAGEQFF. The DNA of the CDR3 is TGCGCCAGCAGCCCTTGGGGAGCGGGAGAGCAGTTCTTC.

Of note for this clone: Other DNA sequences in the same sample also yield this CDR3. The chain links TRBV5-1 to TRBJ2-5, with 14 bases identical to TRBD2. This CDR3 has 15 amino acids. CDR1 SGHRS and CDR2 YFSETQ come from the germline V gene. V was pared by 3 bases and J by 5 bases, with 3 bases of the junction left unmatched. The CDR3 here is CASSWTSGGSETQYF. DNA of the CDR3: TGCGCCAGCAGCTGGACTAGCGGGGGGTCGGAGACCCAGTACTTC.

This clone was found a few times. This chain connects TRBV5-1 to TRBJ1-1; unclear D gene. The CDR3 is made up of 15 amino acids. Germline CDR1 and CDR2: SGHRS and YFSETQ. V dropped 4 bases and J dropped 1 base, with 14 bases sitting between them. The CDR3 is CASSPREGSNTEAFF. The CDR3, as DNA: TGCGCCAGCAGCCCCCGCGAGGGCTCGAACACTGAAGCTTTCTTT.

The chain uses TRBV19 and TRBJ2-4; 8 positions agree with TRBD2. From germline, CDR1 is LNHDA and CDR2 SQIVND (reference sequence). This CDR3 is 13 amino acids long. J lost 10 bases, V lost 4 bases, and 6 bases had no gene match. CDR3 DNA: TGTGCCAGTAGTACGGGGGGGAGACTTATTCAGTACTTC. Translated: CASSTGGRLIQYF.

V gene TRBV6-5 combines with J gene TRBJ1-1; D uncertain. The CDR3 runs 14 residues. Trimming shortened V by 5 bases and J by 1 base, and 11 bases separated the two germline ends. The V gene's germline CDR1 is MNHEY and CDR2 SVGAGI. The chain's CDR3 is CASSLTDTNTEAFF. In DNA form, the CDR3 reads TGTGCCAGCAGTCTAACAGATACGAACACTGAAGCTTTCTTT.

This clone was counted a few times. The gene calls are TRBV7-2 and TRBJ1-1, with 8 bases matching TRBD1. Germline loops: CDR1 SGHTA, CDR2 FQGNSA. V was pared by 6 bases and J by 3 bases, with 3 bases of the junction left unmatched. The CDR3 runs to 13 residues. The CDR3 DNA follows: TGTGCCAGCAGATCACAGGGGGACACTGAAGCTTTCTTT. Translated: CASRSQGDTEAFF. The full variable domain, in which reference TRBV7-2 and TRBJ1-1 provide the parts outside the CDR3, is GAGVSQSPSNKVTEKGKDVELRCDPISGHTALYWYRQSLGQGLEFLIYFQGNSAPDKSGLPSDRFSAERTGGSVSTLTIQRTQQEDSAVYLCASRSQGDTEAFFGQGTRLTVV.

About this clone: This same CDR3 is encoded by further DNA sequences in the sample. This chain connects TRBV2 to TRBJ1-5; 8 nucleotides match TRBD1. The germline gives CDR1 SNHLY, CDR2 FYNNEI. The CDR3 sequence is 15 residues long. The trim removed 4 bases at V and 4 bases at J, leaving 6 bases unmatched. The CDR3 coding sequence is TGTGCCAGCAGTGGGGGTAACAGGGGGAATCAGCCCCAGCATTTT. Translated: CASSGGNRGNQPQHF.

This chain connects TRBV10-3 to TRBJ2-7; 13 bases are shared with TRBD2. The length of the CDR3 is 19 residues. Trimming at V came to 3 bases and at J to 7 bases, leaving 18 bases not matched to a gene. Per germline, CDR1 ENHRY and CDR2 SYGVKD. The CDR3, as DNA: TGTGCCATCAGTGACCTCAGAGGGGGACTAGCGGGACGGGCGGAGGAGCAGTACTTC. Translating it yields CAISDLRGGLAGRAEEQYF.

The gene calls are TRBV29-1 and TRBJ2-3, with D perhaps matching TRBD2 (5 bases). CDR3 length equals 16 residues. CDR1 SQVTM and CDR2 ANQGSEA come from the germline V gene. V was trimmed by 5 bases and J by 2 bases, leaving 20 bases between them. The CDR3 DNA reads TGCAGCGTTTCTGTCGAGGGCACTACATTCACAGATACGCAGTATTTT. Translating gives CSVSVEGTTFTDTQYF.

Comments on this clone: Different DNA sequences within this sample yield the same CDR3. The genes are TRBV5-1 and TRBJ2-3, with 11 bases aligning to TRBD2. The CDR3 contains 16 residues. Germline trimming cut 3 bases from V and 4 bases from J; bases unmatched to any gene: 7. CDR1 and CDR2 (germline): SGHRS, YFSETQ. The CDR3 DNA sequence: TGCGCCAGCAGCTCCCGGCTAGCGGGGGGAGCAGATACGCAGTATTTT. This gives the protein CASSSRLAGGADTQYF.

This clone was seen a few times. The rearrangement links TRBV30 to TRBJ2-5, with D perhaps matching TRBD1 (6 bases). This CDR3 is built from 14 residues. Per germline, CDR1 GTSNPN and CDR2 SVGIG (reference sequence). V was trimmed by 4 bases and J by 5 bases, leaving 17 bases between them. CDR3 sequence: CAWKKGVVFETQYF. The CDR3 DNA follows: TGTGCCTGGAAAAAGGGGGTGGTTTTCGAGACCCAGTACTTC.